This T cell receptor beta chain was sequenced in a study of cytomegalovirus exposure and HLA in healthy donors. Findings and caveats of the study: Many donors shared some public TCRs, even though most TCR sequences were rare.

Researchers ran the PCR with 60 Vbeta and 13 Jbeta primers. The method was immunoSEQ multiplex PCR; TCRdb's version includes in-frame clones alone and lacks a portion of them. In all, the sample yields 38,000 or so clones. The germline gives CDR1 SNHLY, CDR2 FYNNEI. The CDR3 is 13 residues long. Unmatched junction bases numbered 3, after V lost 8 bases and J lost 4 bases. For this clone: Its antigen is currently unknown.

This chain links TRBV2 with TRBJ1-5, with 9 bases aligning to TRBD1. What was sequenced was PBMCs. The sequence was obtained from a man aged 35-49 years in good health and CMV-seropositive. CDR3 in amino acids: CASGQGQNQPQHF. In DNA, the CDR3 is TGTGCCAGCGGACAGGGGCAAAATCAGCCCCAGCATTTT. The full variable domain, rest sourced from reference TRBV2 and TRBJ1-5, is EPEVTQTPSHQVTQMGQEVILRCVPISNHLYFYWYRQILGQKVEFLVSFYNNEISEKSEIFDDQFSVERPDGSNFTLKIRSTKLEDSAMYFCASGQGQNQPQHFGDGTRLSIL.